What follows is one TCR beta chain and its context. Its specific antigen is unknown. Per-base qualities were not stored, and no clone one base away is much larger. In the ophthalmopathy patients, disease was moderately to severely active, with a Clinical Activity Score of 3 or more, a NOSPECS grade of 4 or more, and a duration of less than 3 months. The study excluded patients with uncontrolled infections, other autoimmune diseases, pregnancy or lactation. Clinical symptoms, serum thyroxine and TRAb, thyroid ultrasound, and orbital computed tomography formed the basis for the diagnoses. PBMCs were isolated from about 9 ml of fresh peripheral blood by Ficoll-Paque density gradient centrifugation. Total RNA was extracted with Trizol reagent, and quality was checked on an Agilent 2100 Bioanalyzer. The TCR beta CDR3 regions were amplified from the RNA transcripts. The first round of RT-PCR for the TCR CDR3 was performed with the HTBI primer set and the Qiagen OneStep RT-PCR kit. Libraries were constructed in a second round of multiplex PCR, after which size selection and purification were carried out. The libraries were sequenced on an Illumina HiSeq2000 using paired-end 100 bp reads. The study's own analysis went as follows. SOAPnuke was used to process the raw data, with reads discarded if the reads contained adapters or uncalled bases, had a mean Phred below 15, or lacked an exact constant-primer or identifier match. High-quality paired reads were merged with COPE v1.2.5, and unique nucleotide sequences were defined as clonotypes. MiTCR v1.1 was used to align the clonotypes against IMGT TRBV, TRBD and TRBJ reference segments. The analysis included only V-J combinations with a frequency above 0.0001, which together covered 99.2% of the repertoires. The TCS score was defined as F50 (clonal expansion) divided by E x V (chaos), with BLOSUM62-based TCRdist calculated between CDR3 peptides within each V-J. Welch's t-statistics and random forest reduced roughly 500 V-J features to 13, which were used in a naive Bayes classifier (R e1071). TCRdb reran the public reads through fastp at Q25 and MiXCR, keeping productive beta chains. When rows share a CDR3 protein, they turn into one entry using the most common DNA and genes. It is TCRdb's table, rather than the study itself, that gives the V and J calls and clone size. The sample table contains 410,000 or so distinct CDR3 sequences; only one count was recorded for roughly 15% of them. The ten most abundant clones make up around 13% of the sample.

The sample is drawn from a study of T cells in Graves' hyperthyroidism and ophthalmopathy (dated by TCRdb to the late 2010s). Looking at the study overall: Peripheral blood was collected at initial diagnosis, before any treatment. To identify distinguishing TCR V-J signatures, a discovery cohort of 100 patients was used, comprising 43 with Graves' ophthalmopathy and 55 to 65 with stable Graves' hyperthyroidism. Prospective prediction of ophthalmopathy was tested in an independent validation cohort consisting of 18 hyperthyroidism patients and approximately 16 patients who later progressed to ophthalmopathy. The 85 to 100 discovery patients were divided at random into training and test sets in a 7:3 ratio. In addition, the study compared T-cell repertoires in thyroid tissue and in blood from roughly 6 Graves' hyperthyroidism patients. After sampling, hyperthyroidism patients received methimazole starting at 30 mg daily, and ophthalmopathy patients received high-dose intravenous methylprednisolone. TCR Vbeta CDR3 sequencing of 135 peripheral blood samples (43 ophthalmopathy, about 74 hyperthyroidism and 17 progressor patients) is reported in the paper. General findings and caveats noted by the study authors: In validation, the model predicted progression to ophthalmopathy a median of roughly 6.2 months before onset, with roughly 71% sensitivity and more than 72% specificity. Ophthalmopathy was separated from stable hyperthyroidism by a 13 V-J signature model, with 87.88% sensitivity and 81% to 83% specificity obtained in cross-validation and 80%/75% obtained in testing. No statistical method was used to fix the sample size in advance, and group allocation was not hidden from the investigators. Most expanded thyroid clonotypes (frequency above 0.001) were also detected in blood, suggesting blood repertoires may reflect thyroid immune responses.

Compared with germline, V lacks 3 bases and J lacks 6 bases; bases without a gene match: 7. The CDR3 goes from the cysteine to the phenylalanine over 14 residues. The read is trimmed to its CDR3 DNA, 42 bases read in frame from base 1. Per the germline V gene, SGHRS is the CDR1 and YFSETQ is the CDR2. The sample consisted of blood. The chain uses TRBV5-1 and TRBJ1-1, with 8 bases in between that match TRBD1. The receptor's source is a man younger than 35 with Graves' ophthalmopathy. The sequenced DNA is TGCGCCAGCAGCTCAAGGACAGGGAGGGCTGAAGCTTTCTTT. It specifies CASSSRTGRAEAFF.